This is a list of T cell receptor beta chains from one sample in a study of blood T cell repertoires in COVID-19. Repertoires were generated with immunoSEQ multiplex PCR, while TCRdb's copy carries only in-frame clones and drops some. The repertoire holds about 210,000 clones, with roughly 94% as singletons. Sequenced sample: peripheral blood. These receptors originate from a man under 40 with acute or convalescent COVID-19. The CDR3 runs from the conserved cysteine through the conserved F or W. Fields, in order: clone size, J gene, V gene, D gene, CDR3 protein, CDR3 DNA. The D gene is left open where the match is weak. The size of a clone is reported for some rows only, either as once, few or many, or as a class for expanded clones.

.	TRBJ2-7	TRBV24-1	.	CASQGPNSYEQYF	TGTGCCTCACAGGGCCCGAACTCCTACGAGCAGTACTTC
.	TRBJ1-3	TRBV9	.	CASSVGVSSGNTIYF	TGTGCCAGCAGCGTAGGTGTCAGCTCTGGAAACACCATATATTTT
.	TRBJ1-2	TRBV10-3	TRBD1	CAISGTGGRYGYTF	TGTGCCATCAGTGGGACAGGGGGGAGGTATGGCTACACCTTC
.	TRBJ1-2	TRBV11-2	TRBD1	CASSYYRGPSNYGYTF	TGTGCCAGCAGCTATTACAGGGGGCCATCTAACTATGGCTACACCTTC
.	TRBJ1-6	TRBV28	.	CASSPRRGGTYNSPLHF	TGTGCCAGCAGTCCGCGGAGGGGAGGGACCTATAATTCACCCCTCCACTTT
.	TRBJ2-7	TRBV4-1	.	CASSQPPAYEQYF	TGCGCCAGCAGCCAACCCCCGGCCTACGAGCAGTACTTC
.	TRBJ1-2	TRBV28	TRBD1	CASSFPLTGYGYTF	TGTGCCAGCAGTTTCCCCCTGACAGGGTATGGCTACACCTTC
.	TRBJ1-5	TRBV6-4	.	CASAPTPTVPGQPQHF	TGTGCCAGCGCGCCGACCCCGACAGTGCCGGGTCAGCCCCAGCATTTT
once	TRBJ2-7	TRBV9	.	CASSATFYEQYF	TGTGCCAGCAGCGCGACATTCTACGAGCAGTACTTC
.	TRBJ1-5	TRBV27	.	CASSTAAGQPQHF	TGTGCCAGCAGTACCGCTGCAGGTCAGCCCCAGCATTTT
few	TRBJ1-2	TRBV28	.	CASSPGVVSHYGYTF	TGTGCCAGCAGCCCAGGGGTAGTCTCTCACTATGGCTACACCTTC
.	TRBJ2-1	TRBV7-9	TRBD2	CASIPPKGTSGSNEQFF	TGTGCCAGCATCCCCCCCAAGGGGACTAGCGGGAGCAATGAGCAGTTCTTC
.	TRBJ2-7	TRBV6-5	TRBD1	CASSYKATGGGEQYF	TGTGCCAGCAGTTATAAGGCTACAGGGGGCGGCGAGCAGTACTTC
.	TRBJ1-1	TRBV28	.	CASSFRQIHEAFF	TGTGCCAGCAGTTTCCGCCAGATCCATGAAGCTTTCTTT
.	TRBJ2-3	TRBV11-3	TRBD1	CASSLGQGTDTQYF	TGTGCCAGCAGCTTGGGACAGGGTACAGATACGCAGTATTTT
.	TRBJ1-5	TRBV30	.	CACQPKGVLSNQPQHF	TGTGCCTGTCAACCTAAAGGGGTTCTTAGCAATCAGCCCCAGCATTTT
.	TRBJ2-1	TRBV5-1	TRBD2	CASRGLAGGLGFF	TGCGCCAGTAGGGGACTAGCGGGAGGGTTGGGGTTCTTC
.	TRBJ1-2	TRBV5-6	.	CASSVGHPERGYTF	TGTGCCAGCAGCGTCGGACACCCTGAGAGAGGCTACACCTTC
.	TRBJ2-1	TRBV5-4	TRBD2	CASSRTSGEQFF	TGTGCCAGCAGCCGGACTAGCGGTGAGCAGTTCTTC
.	TRBJ2-1	TRBV5-4	TRBD2	CASRTFSGGSYNEQFF	TGTGCCAGCAGAACTTTTAGCGGGGGCTCTTACAATGAGCAGTTCTTC
.	TRBJ2-4	TRBV6-5	.	CASSPRDTKNIQYF	TGTGCCAGCAGCCCCAGGGACACCAAAAACATTCAGTACTTC
.	TRBJ2-2	TRBV19	.	CASRQPNTGELFF	TGTGCCAGTCGACAGCCGAACACCGGGGAGCTGTTTTTT
.	TRBJ1-4	TRBV5-1	.	CASSLRTVNEKLFF	TGCGCCAGCAGCTTGCGAACAGTTAATGAAAAACTGTTTTTT